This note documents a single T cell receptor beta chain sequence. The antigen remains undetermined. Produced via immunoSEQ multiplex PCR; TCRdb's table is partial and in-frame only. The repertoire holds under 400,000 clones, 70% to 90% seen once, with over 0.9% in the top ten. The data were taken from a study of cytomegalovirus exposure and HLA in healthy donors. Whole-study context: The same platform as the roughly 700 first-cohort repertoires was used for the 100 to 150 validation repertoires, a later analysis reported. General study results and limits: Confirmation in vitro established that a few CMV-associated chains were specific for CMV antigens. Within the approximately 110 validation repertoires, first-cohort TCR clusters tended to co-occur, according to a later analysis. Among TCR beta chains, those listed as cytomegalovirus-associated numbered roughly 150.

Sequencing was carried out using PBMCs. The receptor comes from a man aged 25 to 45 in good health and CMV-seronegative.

In nucleotides, the CDR3 is TGTGCCAGCAGCTGGGAGGTGGGCACTGAAGCTTTCTTT. As protein: CASSWEVGTEAFF. The chain links TRBV5-4 to TRBJ1-1; D remains unclear. Trimming pared 3 bases from V and 4 bases from J, leaving 10 bases between. The CDR3 loop spans 13 amino acids. Per the germline V gene, CDR1 is SGHNT and CDR2 is YYREEE (reference sequence).